The 24 T cell receptor beta chains below all came from one sample that was sequenced in a study of cytotoxic CD8 clonotypes in ibrutinib-treated CLL. This table comes from immunoSEQ multiplex PCR, and its TCRdb copy is limited to in-frame clones, with some not included. The table lists approximately 280,000 clones, approximately 76% of them singletons. Sequencing was performed on PBMCs, taken at disease progression, from a patient treated with ibrutinib. The receptor set was obtained from a human donor with chronic lymphocytic leukemia.

The V and J genes are TRBV7-9 and TRBJ1-2; 9 nucleotides line up with TRBD1. The CDR3 has 16 amino acids. Germline V gene data show CDR1 as SEHNR and CDR2 as FQNEAQ (reference sequence). Unmatched junction bases numbered 2, after V lost 0 bases and J lost 0 bases. As DNA, the CDR3 is TGTGCCAGCAGCTTAGCCGGGACAGGGTCTAACTATGGCTACACCTTC. Its translation: CASSLAGTGSNYGYTF.

This clone has a single count. The rearrangement uses TRBV9 and TRBJ2-3, with a tentative D call TRBD1 (5 bases). Germline-derived CDR1 and CDR2 are SGDLS and YYNGEE. This CDR3 has 15 residues. V was cut by 0 bases and J by 2 bases, with 10 bases left in between. The CDR3 DNA reads as TGTGCCAGCAGCGTAGAGAGGACATCCACAGATACGCAGTATTTT. Translation: CASSVERTSTDTQYF.

The genes are TRBV5-1 and TRBJ2-1, with D unclear. Per the germline V gene, CDR1 is SGHRS and CDR2 is YFSETQ. This CDR3 is built from 19 residues. Trimming removed 0 bases at V and 9 bases at J, with 28 bases between. The CDR3 spells CASSLALGSPSRFPSEQFF. The CDR3, as DNA: TGCGCCAGCAGCTTGGCCCTAGGAAGTCCAAGCAGGTTCCCGAGTGAGCAGTTCTTC. Full variable domain (rest looked up from reference TRBV5-1 and TRBJ2-1): KAGVTQTPRYLIKTRGQQVTLSCSPISGHRSVSWYQQTPGQGLQFLFEYFSETQRNKGNFPGRFSGRQFSNSRSEMNVSTLELGDSALYLCASSLALGSPSRFPSEQFFGPGTRLTVL.

The CDR3 region has the DNA TGTGCCAGCAGCCCAAACCCGGGGAATGCAACTAATGAAAAACTGTTTTTT. This encodes CASSPNPGNATNEKLFF. The chain is built from TRBV7-8 and TRBJ1-4; D not certain. The V gene lost 5 bases and the J gene lost 0 bases, with 16 bases spanning the gap. Germline CDR1 SGHVS, CDR2 FQNEAQ. The CDR3 has 17 residues.

The rearrangement uses TRBV7-2 and TRBJ2-7; 12 bases are shared with TRBD1. V was pared by 4 bases and J by 6 bases, with 10 bases of the junction left unmatched. Germline V gives CDR1 SGHTA, CDR2 FQGNSA. The CDR3 loop spans 16 amino acids. CDR3 sequence reads: CASSSTTGTGGLEQYF. The CDR3 DNA reads TGTGCCAGCAGCTCAACGACCGGGACAGGGGGCCTCGAGCAGTACTTC.

This rearrangement joins TRBV5-5 to TRBJ2-7; TRBD2 might be the D (5 bases). The CDR3 is 14 amino acids. In germline, CDR1 is SGHKS, CDR2 YYEKEE (reference sequence). Trimming removed 0 bases from V and 3 bases from J, with 10 bases in between. CDR3 nucleotide sequence: TGTGCCAGCAGCTTGGTCGGACGGGACTACGAGCAGTACTTC. Its translation: CASSLVGRDYEQYF. Full variable domain (remainder filled in from reference TRBV5-5 and TRBJ2-7): DAGVTQSPTHLIKTRGQQVTLRCSPISGHKSVSWYQQVLGQGPQFIFQYYEKEERGRGNFPDRFSARQFPNYSSELNVNALLLGDSALYLCASSLVGRDYEQYFGPGTRLTVT.

This clone was detected only a few times. The chain is built from TRBV7-9 and TRBJ1-2, with 11 bases fitting TRBD1. V lost 1 base, J lost 6 bases, and 7 bases stayed unmatched. Germline CDR1 reads SEHNR; CDR2 reads FQNEAQ (reference sequence). There are 16 residues in the CDR3. The chain's CDR3 is CASSLGTGGNRDGYTF. CDR3 bases: TGTGCCAGCAGCTTAGGGACAGGGGGCAATCGGGATGGCTACACCTTC.

The rearrangement uses TRBV4-1 and TRBJ2-3, with 10 positions matching TRBD2. After removal of 1 base from V and 2 bases from J, the junction contained 12 bases not matched to a gene. The CDR3 contains 19 residues. Germline assignment: CDR1 MGHRA and CDR2 YSYEKL. DNA for the CDR3: TGCGCCAGCAGCCAAGCACCTCTGTTAGCGGGAGGATTCACAGATACGCAGTATTTT. Translating it yields CASSQAPLLAGGFTDTQYF.

There are a few counts of this clone. The chain has TRBV7-8 and TRBJ2-3; D gene unclear. Trimming took off 0 bases at V and 2 bases at J, with 9 bases between the two ends. Germline CDR1 is SGHVS and CDR2 is FQNEAQ. The CDR3 length is 15 residues. In DNA form, the CDR3 reads TGTGCCAGCAGCTTAGCTGGGCTCTACACAGATACGCAGTATTTT. It encodes CASSLAGLYTDTQYF. Supplemented by reference TRBV7-8 and TRBJ2-3, the full variable domain reads GAGVSQSPRYKVAKRGQDVALRCDPISGHVSLFWYQQALGQGPEFLTYFQNEAQLDKSGLPSDRFFAERPEGSVSTLKIQRTQQEDSAVYLCASSLAGLYTDTQYFGPGTRLTVL.

V gene TRBV4-3 combines with J gene TRBJ2-3; D perhaps matches TRBD1 (5 bases). Deletions cut 3 bases from V and 6 bases from J, with 7 bases between. The CDR3 extends over 12 amino acids. From germline, CDR1 is LGHNA and CDR2 YSLEER. The CDR3 DNA is TGCGCCAGCAGCCAGGGGCGGGATACGCAGTATTTT. It encodes CASSQGRDTQYF.

This clone was seen only a few times. The chain carries TRBV10-3 and TRBJ2-7; the D is unclear. CDR3 length equals 14 residues. The V end lost 0 bases, the J end lost 3 bases, and 9 bases lay between the germline ends. Germline V lookup: CDR1 ENHRY, CDR2 SYGVKD. The DNA of the CDR3 is TGTGCCATCAGTGAGTCCCCACAGATCTACGAGCAGTACTTC. Translated: CAISESPQIYEQYF.

J is TRBJ2-7 and V is TRBV18; 10 bases are a match to TRBD1. The CDR3 spans 16 residues. After removal of 3 bases from V and 3 bases from J, the junction contained 8 bases not matched to a gene. Germline CDR1 reads KGHSH; CDR2 reads LQKENI. CDR3 coding DNA: TGTGCCAGCTCACCTCCCCGGGACAGGGGTGGCTACGAGCAGTACTTC. It translates to CASSPPRDRGGYEQYF.

This clone was picked up a small number of times. This chain connects TRBV7-8 to TRBJ1-1; a possible D gene is TRBD1 (5 bases). Germline CDR1 reads SGHVS; CDR2 reads FQNEAQ. V gave up 4 bases and J gave up 0 bases, with 27 bases separating them. This CDR3 has 20 amino acids. CDR3 nucleotides: TGTGCCAGCAGCTCCCCAACGGTCGCAGGGAGTTCCCACATGAACACTGAAGCTTTCTTT. Translated, it gives CASSSPTVAGSSHMNTEAFF.

This clone was detected only a few times. The CDR3 spells CATPGQSYEQYF. CDR3 sequence (DNA): TGTGCCACACCGGGACAGTCCTACGAGCAGTACTTC. The rearrangement uses TRBV19 and TRBJ2-7, with TRBD1 matching 7 bases. CDR1 is LNHDA and CDR2 is SQIVND in the germline V gene (reference sequence). CDR3 length: 12 amino acids. V gave up 10 bases and J gave up 1 base; unmatched junction bases: 4. The variable domain in full, completed from reference TRBV19 and TRBJ2-7, reads DGGITQSPKYLFRKEGQNVTLSCEQNLNHDAMYWYRQDPGQGLRLIYYSQIVNDFQKGDIAEGYSVSREKKESFPLTVTSAQKNPTAFYLCATPGQSYEQYFGPGTRLTVT.

V usage is TRBV4-1 and J usage is TRBJ1-4; D call uncertain. From germline, CDR1 is MGHRA and CDR2 YSYEKL. This CDR3 has 19 amino acids. Trimming left V 1 base short and J 0 bases short, with 18 bases between. CDR3 nucleotide sequence: TGCGCCAGCAGCCAAGCGTTTGGCACGGCTTTTGCAACTAATGAAAAACTGTTTTTT. Residues: CASSQAFGTAFATNEKLFF.

This chain joins TRBV6-6 and TRBJ1-2; a possible D gene is TRBD1 (5 bases). CDR3 length equals 15 residues. Looked up from germline, CDR1 is MNHNY and CDR2 is SVGAGI (reference sequence). V lost 2 bases and J lost 3, with 13 bases in between. CDR3 DNA: TGTGCCAGCAGTTACGTCCGCAGCAGGGACTATGGCTACACCTTC. Amino acid sequence: CASSYVRSRDYGYTF.

The genes are TRBV9 and TRBJ2-7; 10 bases line up with TRBD2. Germline V gives CDR1 SGDLS, CDR2 YYNGEE. V lost 0 bases and J lost 2; bases outside the gene matches: 5. The CDR3 is made up of 16 amino acids. The CDR3 DNA reads TGTGCCAGCAGCGTAGGGGGTAGCGGGAGGCCCTACGAGCAGTACTTC. Translation gives CASSVGGSGRPYEQYF.

The chain is built from TRBV29-1 and TRBJ2-1, with TRBD2 matching over 14 bases. Germline lookup yields CDR1 SQVTM and CDR2 ANQGSEA. This CDR3 is 13 amino acids long. After removal of 3 bases from V and 11 bases from J, the junction contained 3 bases not matched to a gene. The CDR3 loop reads CSVEGLAGDKQFF. The CDR3 bases are TGCAGCGTTGAGGGACTAGCGGGAGACAAGCAGTTCTTC.

The chain is built from TRBV5-1 and TRBJ1-4; D possibly corresponds to TRBD1 (6 bases). CDR3 length: 14 amino acids. Trimming left V 4 bases short and J 4 bases short, with 11 bases between. Looked up from germline, CDR1 is SGHRS and CDR2 is YFSETQ. CDR3 protein: CASSPDSFNEKLFF. DNA of the CDR3: TGCGCCAGCAGCCCGGACAGCTTTAATGAAAAACTGTTTTTT.

V is TRBV10-3 and J is TRBJ2-3, with 8 bases lining up with TRBD2. Per germline, CDR1 ENHRY and CDR2 SYGVKD. V shed 6 bases and J 5 bases; nucleotides not matched to a gene: 7. This CDR3 is 14 amino acids long. The chain's CDR3 is CAIRASGSGDTQYF. The CDR3 coding sequence is TGTGCCATCAGGGCCAGCGGGAGTGGAGATACGCAGTATTTT.

V gene TRBV19 combines with J gene TRBJ1-5; TRBD1 matches 7 bases. V was clipped by 3 bases and J by 4 bases; unmatched bases: 12. CDR1 and CDR2 from the germline V gene are LNHDA and SQIVND (reference sequence). There are 17 residues in the CDR3. As DNA, the CDR3 is TGTGCCAGTAGTATGTCCATGGTAGGGACAGCAAATCAGCCCCAGCATTTT. It codes for CASSMSMVGTANQPQHF.

The J gene is TRBJ2-5, the V gene TRBV6-1, with 9 bases aligning to TRBD1. The J call may be wrong; the DNA end is better matched by TRBJ2-7. The CDR3 runs to 14 residues. From germline, CDR1 is MNHNS and CDR2 SASEGT. The CDR3 sequence: CASSGYRGPYEQYF. The CDR3 DNA follows: TGTGCCAGCAGTGGTTACAGGGGGCCTTACGAGCAGTACTTC.

In the case of this clone: The same CDR3 arises from other DNA sequences in this sample as well. V and J are TRBV11-2 and TRBJ2-5, with D perhaps being TRBD1 or TRBD2 (6 bases each). V was cut by 3 bases and J by 5 bases, with 10 bases left in between. Looked up from germline, CDR1 is SGHAT and CDR2 is FQNNGV. The CDR3 contains 13 residues. CDR3 amino acids: CASSLGGGETQYF. The DNA of the CDR3 is TGTGCCAGCAGCTTGGGGGGCGGTGAGACCCAGTACTTC.

The rearrangement uses TRBV5-6 and TRBJ2-1, with TRBD1 identical over 12 bases. In germline, CDR1 is SGHDT, CDR2 YYEEEE. The CDR3 runs 16 residues. J lost 8 bases, V lost 1 base, and 7 bases had no gene match. The CDR3 DNA follows: TGTGCCAGCAGCTTGCTCTACGGGACAGGGGGCGATGAGCAGTTCTTC. The encoded protein is CASSLLYGTGGDEQFF.